This T cell receptor (beta chain) was obtained from a study of CD8+ T cells in alopecia areata. cDNA reverse transcribed from extracted RNA served as the sequencing template. Sequencing used immunoSEQ multiplex PCR; TCRdb keeps in-frame clones, though not all of them. The sample shows under 150,000 clones, 62% of them seen only once. V dropped 0 bases and J dropped 7 bases, with 16 bases sitting between them. The germline CDR1 and CDR2 sequences are MGHRA and YSYEKL. There are 16 residues in the CDR3. Sequencing was performed on CD8+ T cells sorted from blood. The chain couples TRBV4-1 to TRBJ1-5; D not certain. The receptor was isolated from a human donor in good health. This chain's CDR3 is CASSQEKAALGQPQHF. CDR3 DNA: TGCGCCAGCAGCCAAGAAAAGGCCGCGCTCGGGCAGCCCCAGCATTTT.